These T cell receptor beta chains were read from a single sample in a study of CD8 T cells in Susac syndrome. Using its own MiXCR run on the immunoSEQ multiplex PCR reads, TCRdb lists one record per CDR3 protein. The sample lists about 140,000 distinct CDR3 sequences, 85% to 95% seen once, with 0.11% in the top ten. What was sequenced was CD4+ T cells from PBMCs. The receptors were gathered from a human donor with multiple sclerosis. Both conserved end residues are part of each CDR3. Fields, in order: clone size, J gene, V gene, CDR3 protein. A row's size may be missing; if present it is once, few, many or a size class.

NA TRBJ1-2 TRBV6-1 CASRVLGGYTF
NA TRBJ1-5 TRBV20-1 CSVLLQVLSVEGQPQHF
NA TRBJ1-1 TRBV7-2 CASRDRGNKNTEAFF
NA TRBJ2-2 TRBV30 CAWITGRSFPGELFF
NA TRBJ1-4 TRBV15 CATSRDGVQGSTNEKLFF
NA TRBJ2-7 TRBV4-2 CASSQELDSSYEQYF
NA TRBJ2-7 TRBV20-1 CSAHTLAEGYEQYF
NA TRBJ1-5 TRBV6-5 CASSRADSPNQPQHF
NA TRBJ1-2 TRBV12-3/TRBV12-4 CASSAGTANYGYTF
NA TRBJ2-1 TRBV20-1 CSVQGGDNEQFF
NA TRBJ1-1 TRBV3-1 CASSDGTGLGAFF
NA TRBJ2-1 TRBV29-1 CSVLPGLAGGGEQFF
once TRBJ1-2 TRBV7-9 CASSPRGATGYTF
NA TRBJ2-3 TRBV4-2 CASSQTGSGTDTQYF
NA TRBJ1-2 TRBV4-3 CASSPGEENYGYTF